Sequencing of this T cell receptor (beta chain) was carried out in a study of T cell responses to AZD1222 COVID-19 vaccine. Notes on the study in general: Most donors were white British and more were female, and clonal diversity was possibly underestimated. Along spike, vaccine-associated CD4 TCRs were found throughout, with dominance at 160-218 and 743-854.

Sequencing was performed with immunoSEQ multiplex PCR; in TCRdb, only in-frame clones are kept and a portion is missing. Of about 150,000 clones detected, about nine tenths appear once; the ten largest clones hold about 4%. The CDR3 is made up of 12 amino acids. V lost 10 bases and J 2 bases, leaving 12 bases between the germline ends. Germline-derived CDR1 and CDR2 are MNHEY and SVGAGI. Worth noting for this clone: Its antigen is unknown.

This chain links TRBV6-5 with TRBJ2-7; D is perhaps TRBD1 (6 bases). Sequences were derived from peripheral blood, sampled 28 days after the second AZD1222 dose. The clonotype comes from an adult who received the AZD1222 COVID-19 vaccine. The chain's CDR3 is CATQQGTYEQYF. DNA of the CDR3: TGTGCCACCCAACAGGGTACCTACGAGCAGTACTTC.